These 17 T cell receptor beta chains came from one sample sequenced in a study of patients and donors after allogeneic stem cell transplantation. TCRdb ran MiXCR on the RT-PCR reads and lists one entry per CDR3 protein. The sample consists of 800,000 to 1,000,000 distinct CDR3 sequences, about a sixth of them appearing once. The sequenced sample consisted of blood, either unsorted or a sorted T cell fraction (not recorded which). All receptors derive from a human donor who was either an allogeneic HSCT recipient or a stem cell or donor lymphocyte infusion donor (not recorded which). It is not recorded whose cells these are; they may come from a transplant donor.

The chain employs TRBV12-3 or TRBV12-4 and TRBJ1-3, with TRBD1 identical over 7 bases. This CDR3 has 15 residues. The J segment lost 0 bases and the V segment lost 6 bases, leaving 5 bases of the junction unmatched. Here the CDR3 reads CASRTYRGSGNTIYF. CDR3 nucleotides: TGTGCCAGCAGGACTTACAGGGGCTCTGGAAACACCATATATTTT.

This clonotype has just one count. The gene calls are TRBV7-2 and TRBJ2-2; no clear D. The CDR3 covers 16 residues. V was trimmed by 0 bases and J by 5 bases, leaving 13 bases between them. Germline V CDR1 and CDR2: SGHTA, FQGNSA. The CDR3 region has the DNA TGTGCCAGCAGCTTAGCGCTAAGGAGACGGACCGGGGAGCTGTTTTTT. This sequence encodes CASSLALRRRTGELFF.

The CDR3 DNA is TGTGCCAGCAGCCTCCCCAATGGGTACATGAACACTGAAGCTTTCTTT. This encodes CASSLPNGYMNTEAFF. The chain is built from TRBV11-1 and TRBJ1-1; D call uncertain. This CDR3 has 16 residues. Germline CDR1 SGHAT, CDR2 FQDESV (reference sequence). The V end lost 5 bases, the J end lost 0 bases, and 16 bases lay between the germline ends.

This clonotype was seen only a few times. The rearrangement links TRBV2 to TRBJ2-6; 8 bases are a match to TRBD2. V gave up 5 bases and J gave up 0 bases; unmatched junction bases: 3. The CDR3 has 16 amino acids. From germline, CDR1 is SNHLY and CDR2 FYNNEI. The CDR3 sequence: CASSSGRRSGANVLTF. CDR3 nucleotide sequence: TGTGCCAGCAGTAGCGGGAGACGCTCTGGGGCCAACGTCCTGACTTTC.

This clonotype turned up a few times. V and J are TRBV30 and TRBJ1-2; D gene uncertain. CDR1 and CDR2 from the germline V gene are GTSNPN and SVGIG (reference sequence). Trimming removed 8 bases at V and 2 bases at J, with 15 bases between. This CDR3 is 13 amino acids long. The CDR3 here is CATQGRGNYGYTF. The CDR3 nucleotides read TGTGCCACCCAAGGACGGGGAAACTATGGCTACACCTTC.

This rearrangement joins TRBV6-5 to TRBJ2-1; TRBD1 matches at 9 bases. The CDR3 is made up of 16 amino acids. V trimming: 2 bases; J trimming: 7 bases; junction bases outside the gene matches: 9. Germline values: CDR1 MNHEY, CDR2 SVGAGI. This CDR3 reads CASSYRIGQGWNEQFF. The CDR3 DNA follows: TGTGCCAGCAGTTACCGGATAGGACAGGGGTGGAATGAGCAGTTCTTC.

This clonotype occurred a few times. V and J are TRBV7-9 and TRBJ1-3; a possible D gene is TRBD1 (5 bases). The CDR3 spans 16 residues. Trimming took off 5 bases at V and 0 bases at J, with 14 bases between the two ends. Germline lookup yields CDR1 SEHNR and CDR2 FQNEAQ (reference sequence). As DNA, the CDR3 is TGTGCCAGCAGCATCCGGAGGGGAGGCTCTGGAAACACCATATATTTT. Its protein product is CASSIRRGGSGNTIYF.

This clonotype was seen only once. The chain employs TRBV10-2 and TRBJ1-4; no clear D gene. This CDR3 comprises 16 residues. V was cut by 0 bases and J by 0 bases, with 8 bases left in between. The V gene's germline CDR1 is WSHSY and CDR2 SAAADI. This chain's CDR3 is CASSESYGATNEKLFF. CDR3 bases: TGCGCCAGCAGTGAGTCGTACGGGGCAACTAATGAAAAACTGTTTTTT.

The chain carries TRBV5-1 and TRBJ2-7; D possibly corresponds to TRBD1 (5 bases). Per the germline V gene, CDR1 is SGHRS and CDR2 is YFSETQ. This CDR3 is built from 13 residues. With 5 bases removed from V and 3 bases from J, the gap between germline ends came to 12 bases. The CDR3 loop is CASRLDRDYEQYF. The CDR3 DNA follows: TGCGCCAGCAGACTTGACAGAGACTACGAGCAGTACTTC.

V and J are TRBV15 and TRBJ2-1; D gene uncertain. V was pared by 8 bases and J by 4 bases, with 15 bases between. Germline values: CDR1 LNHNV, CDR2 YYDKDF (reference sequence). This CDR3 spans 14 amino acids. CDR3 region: CATSPPPPYNEQFF. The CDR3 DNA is TGTGCCACCTCCCCGCCCCCGCCTTACAATGAGCAGTTCTTC. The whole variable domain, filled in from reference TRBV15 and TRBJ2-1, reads DAMVIQNPRYQVTQFGKPVTLSCSQTLNHNVMYWYQQKSSQAPKLLFHYYDKDFNNEADTPDNFQSRRPNTSFCFLDIRSPGLGDTAMYLCATSPPPPYNEQFFGPGTRLTVL.

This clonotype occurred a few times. The DNA of the CDR3 is TGTGCCAGCAGTTCTGGACTGAACTACGAGCAGTACTTC. This gives the protein CASSSGLNYEQYF. V is TRBV6-2 or TRBV6-3 and J is TRBJ2-7; tentative D call: TRBD2 (5 bases). The germline V and J ends were trimmed by 4 bases and 3 bases, with 10 bases remaining between them. The CDR3 totals 13 residues. Germline CDR1 MNHEY, CDR2 SVGEGT.

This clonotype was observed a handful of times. Written as DNA, the CDR3 is TGTGCCAGCAGCACAGGAGGGGGAGCGTCACCCCTCCACTTT. Translating gives CASSTGGGASPLHF. V gene TRBV9 combines with J gene TRBJ1-6; possible D gene TRBD1, 6 bases. The germline V gene encodes CDR1 SGDLS and CDR2 YYNGEE. Trimming took 4 bases from V and 10 from J, leaving 15 bases between them. CDR3 size: 14 residues.

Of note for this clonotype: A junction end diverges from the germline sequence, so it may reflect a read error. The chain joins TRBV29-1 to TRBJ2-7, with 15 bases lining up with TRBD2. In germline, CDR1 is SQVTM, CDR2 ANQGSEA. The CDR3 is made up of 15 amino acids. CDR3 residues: CSVEGTSGRRNEQYF. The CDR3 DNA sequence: TGCAGCGTGGAAGGGACTAGCGGGAGGAGAAACGAGCAGTACTTC.

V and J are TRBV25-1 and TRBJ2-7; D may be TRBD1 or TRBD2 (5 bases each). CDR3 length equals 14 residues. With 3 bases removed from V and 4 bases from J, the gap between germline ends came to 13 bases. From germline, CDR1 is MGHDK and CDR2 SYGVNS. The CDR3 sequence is CASSDRDGGYEQYF. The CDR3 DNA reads TGTGCCAGCAGTGACCGGGACGGCGGGTACGAGCAGTACTTC.

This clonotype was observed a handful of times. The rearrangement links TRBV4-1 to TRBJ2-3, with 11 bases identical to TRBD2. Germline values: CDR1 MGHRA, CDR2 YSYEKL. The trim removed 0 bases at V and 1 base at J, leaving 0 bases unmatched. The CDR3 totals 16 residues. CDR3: CASSQDSGGGTDTQYF. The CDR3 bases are TGCGCCAGCAGCCAAGATAGCGGGGGGGGCACAGATACGCAGTATTTT.

The CDR3 coding sequence is TGCGCCAGCAGCCGGGACCGCCGGGGGAACACTGAAGCTTTCTTT. Translation gives CASSRDRRGNTEAFF. The chain carries TRBV5-1 and TRBJ1-1, with a possible D match to TRBD1 (5 bases). The CDR3 sequence is 15 residues long. V lost 4 bases and J 1 base, leaving 14 bases between the germline ends. The V gene's germline CDR1 is SGHRS and CDR2 YFSETQ.

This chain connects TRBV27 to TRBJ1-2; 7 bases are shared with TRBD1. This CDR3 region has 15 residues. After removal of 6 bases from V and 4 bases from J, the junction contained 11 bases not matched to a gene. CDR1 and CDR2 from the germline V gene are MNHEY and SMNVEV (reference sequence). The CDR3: CASRKQGPGLYGYTF. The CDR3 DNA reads TGTGCCAGCAGGAAACAGGGGCCCGGCCTCTATGGCTACACCTTC.